This entry concerns a single T cell receptor beta chain. The antigen is not known. The data are from a study of CD8 T cells in ankylosing spondylitis. The study's findings and limits: Apparently characteristic of ankylosing spondylitis blood was a TCR beta motif (eight highly homologous variants). According to the report, clones linked to the disease were significantly enriched in matched synovial fluid samples taken from ankylosing spondylitis patients. A number of the motif variants had already been described in reactive arthritis synovial fluid and blood. Clones linked with disease were CD8+ and fairly uncommon in the peripheral blood.

TCRdb re-called the 5' RACE reads through MiXCR, storing one row per CDR3 protein. The profile shows roughly 440,000 distinct CDR3 sequences, 17% of them singletons. Trimming left V 2 bases short and J 5 bases short, with 13 bases between. The CDR3 runs 15 residues. Sequencing was done on a sample of blood, either unsorted or a sorted T cell fraction (not recorded which). The chain has TRBV12-3 or TRBV12-4 and TRBJ2-1; either TRBD1 or TRBD2 may supply D (6 bases each). The source is a male donor with ankylosing spondylitis. CDR3 residues: CASSLRTGADNEQFF. As DNA, the CDR3 is TGTGCCAGCAGTTTAAGAACGGGGGCCGACAATGAGCAGTTCTTC.